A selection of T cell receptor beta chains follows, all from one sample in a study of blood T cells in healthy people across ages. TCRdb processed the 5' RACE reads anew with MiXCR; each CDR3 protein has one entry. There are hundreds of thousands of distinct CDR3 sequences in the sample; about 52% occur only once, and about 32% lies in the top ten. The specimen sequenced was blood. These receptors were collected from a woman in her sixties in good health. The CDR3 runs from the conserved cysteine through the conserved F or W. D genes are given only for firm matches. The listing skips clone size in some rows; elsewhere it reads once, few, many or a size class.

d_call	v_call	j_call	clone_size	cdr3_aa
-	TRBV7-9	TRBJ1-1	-	CASSPWMGTEAFF
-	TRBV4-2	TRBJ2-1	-	CASSQENGRPRGDNEQFF
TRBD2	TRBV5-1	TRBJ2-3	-	CASRPWEAGLAGFRSTDTQYF
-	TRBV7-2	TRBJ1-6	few	CASSSEVWAGAASYNSPLHF
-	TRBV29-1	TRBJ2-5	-	CSVRHRAAQETQYF
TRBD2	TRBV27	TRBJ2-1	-	CASSLLRTSGRDRPPIYNEQFF
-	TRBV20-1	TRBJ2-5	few	CSARDGGAQETQYF
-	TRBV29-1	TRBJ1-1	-	CSGTAGYTEAFF
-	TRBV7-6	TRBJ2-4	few	CASSFLGENIQYF
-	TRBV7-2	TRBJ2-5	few	CASAFSGVSQTQYF
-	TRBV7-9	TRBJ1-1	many	CASSPQGGTEAFF
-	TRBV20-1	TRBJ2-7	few	CSARLAHEQYF
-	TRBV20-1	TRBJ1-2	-	CSARDLRRLNHGYTF
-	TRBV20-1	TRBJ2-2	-	CSARDQKNTGELFF
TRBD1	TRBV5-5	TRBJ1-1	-	CASSPGQPNTEAFF
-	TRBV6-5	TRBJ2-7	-	CASSYPGLAEQYF
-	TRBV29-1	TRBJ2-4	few	CSVSSGAKNIQYF
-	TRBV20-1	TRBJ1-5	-	CSARSGYSNQPQHF
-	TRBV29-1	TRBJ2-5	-	CSALSGSWDNEQYF
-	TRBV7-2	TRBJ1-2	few	CASSLGRGSAYGYTF
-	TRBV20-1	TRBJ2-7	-	CSARDPGVAFYEQYF
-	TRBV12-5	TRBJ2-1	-	CASGPGSSYNEQFF
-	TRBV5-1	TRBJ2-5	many	CASSLGQPQETQYF
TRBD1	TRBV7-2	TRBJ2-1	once	CASSARQGDVQFF
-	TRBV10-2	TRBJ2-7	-	CASRGRSSAYEQYF
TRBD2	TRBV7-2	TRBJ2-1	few	CASSLRASGSSYNEQFF
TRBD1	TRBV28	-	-	CASRRQGRKTYEQYF
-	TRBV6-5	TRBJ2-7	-	CASSYRAPTYEQYF
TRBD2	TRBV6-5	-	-	CASSFWTSGSSARETQYF
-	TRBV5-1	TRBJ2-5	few	CASSWGDHSETQYF
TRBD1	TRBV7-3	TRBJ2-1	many	CASSLLDRGGKQFF
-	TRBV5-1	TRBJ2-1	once	CASSLAISGLYNEQFF
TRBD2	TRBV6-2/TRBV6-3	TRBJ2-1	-	CASSYSIRTSGTFSYEQFF
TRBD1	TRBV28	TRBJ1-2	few	CASRGDSYGYTF
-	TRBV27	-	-	CASSTAYSGQETQYF
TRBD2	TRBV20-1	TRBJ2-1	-	CSATFRLAANEQFF
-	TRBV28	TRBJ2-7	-	CASWYSGTKYEQYF
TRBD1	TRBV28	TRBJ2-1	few	CASTRQGKNNEQFF
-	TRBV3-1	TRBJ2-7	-	CASSQGGKPSYEQYF
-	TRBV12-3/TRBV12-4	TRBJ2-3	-	CASSLIGQTDTDTQYF
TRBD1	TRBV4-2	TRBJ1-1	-	CASSHSTGVDTEAFF